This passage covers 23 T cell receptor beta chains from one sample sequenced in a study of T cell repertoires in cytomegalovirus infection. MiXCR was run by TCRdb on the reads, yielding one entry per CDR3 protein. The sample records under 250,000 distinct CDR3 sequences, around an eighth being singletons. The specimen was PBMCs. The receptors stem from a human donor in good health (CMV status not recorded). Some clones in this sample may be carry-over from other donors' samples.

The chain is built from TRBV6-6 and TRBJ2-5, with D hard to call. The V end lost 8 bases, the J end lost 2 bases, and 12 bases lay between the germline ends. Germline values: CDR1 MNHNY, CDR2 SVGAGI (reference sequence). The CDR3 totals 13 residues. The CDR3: CASRVPQQETQYF. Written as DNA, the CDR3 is TGTGCCAGCCGAGTACCCCAGCAAGAGACCCAGTACTTC.

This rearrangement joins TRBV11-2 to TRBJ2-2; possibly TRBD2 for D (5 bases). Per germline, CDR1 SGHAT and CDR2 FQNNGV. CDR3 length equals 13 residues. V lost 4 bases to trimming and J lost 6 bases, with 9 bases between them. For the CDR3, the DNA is TGTGCCAGCAGCTCGGTGAGGGCCGGGGAGCTGTTTTTT. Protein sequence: CASSSVRAGELFF. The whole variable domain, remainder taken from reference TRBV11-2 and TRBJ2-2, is EAGVAQSPRYKIIEKRQSVAFWCNPISGHATLYWYQQILGQGPKLLIQFQNNGVVDDSQLPKDRFSAERLKGVDSTLKIQPAKLEDSAVYLCASSSVRAGELFFGEGSRLTVL.

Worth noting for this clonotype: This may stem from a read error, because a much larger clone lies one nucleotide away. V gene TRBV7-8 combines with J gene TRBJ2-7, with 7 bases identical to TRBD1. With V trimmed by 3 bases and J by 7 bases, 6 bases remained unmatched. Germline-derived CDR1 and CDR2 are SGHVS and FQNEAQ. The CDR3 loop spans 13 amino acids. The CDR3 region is CASSLDRTLEQYF. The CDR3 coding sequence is TGTGCCAGCAGCTTGGACAGGACCCTTGAGCAGTACTTC.

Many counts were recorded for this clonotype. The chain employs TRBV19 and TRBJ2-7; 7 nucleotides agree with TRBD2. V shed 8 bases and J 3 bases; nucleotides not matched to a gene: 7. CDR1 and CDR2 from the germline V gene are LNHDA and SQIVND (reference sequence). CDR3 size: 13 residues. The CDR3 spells CASGSRDYYEQYF. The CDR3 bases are TGTGCCAGTGGGAGCAGGGACTACTACGAGCAGTACTTC. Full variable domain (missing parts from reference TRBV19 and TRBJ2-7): DGGITQSPKYLFRKEGQNVTLSCEQNLNHDAMYWYRQDPGQGLRLIYYSQIVNDFQKGDIAEGYSVSREKKESFPLTVTSAQKNPTAFYLCASGSRDYYEQYFGPGTRLTVT.

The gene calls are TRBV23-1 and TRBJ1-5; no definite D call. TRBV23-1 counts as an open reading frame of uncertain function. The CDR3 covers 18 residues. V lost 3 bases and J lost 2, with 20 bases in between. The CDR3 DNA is TGCGCCAGCAGTCATCCAGCCCCGGTAATTGCCGGCAATCAGCCCCAGCATTTT. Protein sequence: CASSHPAPVIAGNQPQHF.

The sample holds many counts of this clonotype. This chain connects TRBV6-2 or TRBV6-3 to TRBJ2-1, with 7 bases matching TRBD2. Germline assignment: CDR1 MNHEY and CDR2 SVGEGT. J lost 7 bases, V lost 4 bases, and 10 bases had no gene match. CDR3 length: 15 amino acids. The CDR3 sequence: CASSFPAGLGNEQFF. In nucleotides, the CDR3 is TGTGCCAGCAGTTTCCCAGCGGGACTGGGGAATGAGCAGTTCTTC.

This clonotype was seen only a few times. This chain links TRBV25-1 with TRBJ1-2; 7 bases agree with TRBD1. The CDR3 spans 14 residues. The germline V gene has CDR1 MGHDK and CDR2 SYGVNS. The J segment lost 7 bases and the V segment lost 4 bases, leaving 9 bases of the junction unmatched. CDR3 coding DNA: TGTGCCAGCAGTGCCCCGGACAGGATGGGTGGCTACACCTTC. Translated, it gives CASSAPDRMGGYTF.

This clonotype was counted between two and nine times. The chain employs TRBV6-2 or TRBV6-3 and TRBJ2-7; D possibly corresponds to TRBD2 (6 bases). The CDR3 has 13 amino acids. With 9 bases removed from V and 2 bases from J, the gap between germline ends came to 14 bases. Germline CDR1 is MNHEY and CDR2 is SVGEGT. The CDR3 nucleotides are TGTGCCAGTACCTGGGACTCCCCCTACGAGCAGTACTTC. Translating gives CASTWDSPYEQYF.

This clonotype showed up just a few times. CDR3 bases: TGTGCCAGCAGATTAGCGCTGGCGGGAGACAATGAGCAGTTCTTC. It translates to CASRLALAGDNEQFF. The rearrangement links TRBV6-2 or TRBV6-3 to TRBJ2-1; 7 bases fit TRBD2. V was clipped by 6 bases and J by 5 bases; unmatched bases: 10. CDR1 is MNHEY, CDR2 SVGEGT, per germline. The CDR3 sequence is 15 residues long.

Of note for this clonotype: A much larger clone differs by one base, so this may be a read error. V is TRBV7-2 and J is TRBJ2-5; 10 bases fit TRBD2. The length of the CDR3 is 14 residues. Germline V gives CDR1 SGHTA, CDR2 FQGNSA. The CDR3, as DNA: TGTGTCAGCAGCCCTAGCGGGGGTTGGGAGACCCAGTACTTC. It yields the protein CVSSPSGGWETQYF.

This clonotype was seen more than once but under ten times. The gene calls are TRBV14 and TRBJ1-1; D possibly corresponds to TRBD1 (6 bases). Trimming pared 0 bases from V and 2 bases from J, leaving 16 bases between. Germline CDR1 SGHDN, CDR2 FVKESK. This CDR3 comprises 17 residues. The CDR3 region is CASSQDLRGRSNTEAFF. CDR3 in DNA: TGTGCCAGCAGCCAAGATCTCAGGGGCCGGTCAAACACTGAAGCTTTCTTT.

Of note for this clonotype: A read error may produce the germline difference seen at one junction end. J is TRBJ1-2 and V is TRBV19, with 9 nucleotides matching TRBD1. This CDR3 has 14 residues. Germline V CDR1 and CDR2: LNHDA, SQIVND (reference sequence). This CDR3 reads CASRPGQGAWSYNF. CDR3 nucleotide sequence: TGTGCCAGTAGGCCGGGACAGGGTGCGTGGAGCTACAACTTC.

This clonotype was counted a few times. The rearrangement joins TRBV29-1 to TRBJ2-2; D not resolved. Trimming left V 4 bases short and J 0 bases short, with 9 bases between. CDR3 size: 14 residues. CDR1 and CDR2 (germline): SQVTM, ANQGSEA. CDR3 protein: CSVAVAANTGELFF. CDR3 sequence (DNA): TGCAGCGTTGCCGTGGCAGCGAACACCGGGGAGCTGTTTTTT.

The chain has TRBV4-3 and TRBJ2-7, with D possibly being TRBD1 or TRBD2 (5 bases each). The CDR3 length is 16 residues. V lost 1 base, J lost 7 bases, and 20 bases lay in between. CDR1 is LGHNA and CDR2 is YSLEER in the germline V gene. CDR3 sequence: CASSQVAGTYNEEQYF. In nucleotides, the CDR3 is TGCGCCAGCAGCCAAGTGGCAGGGACCTACAACGAGGAGCAGTACTTC.

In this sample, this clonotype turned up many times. The CDR3 loop reads CASSVTGRYEQYF. The CDR3 nucleotides read TGTGCCAGCAGCGTCACCGGTCGCTACGAGCAGTACTTC. This chain uses TRBV7-8 with TRBJ2-7; D is unresolved. Germline V gives CDR1 SGHVS, CDR2 FQNEAQ. With 5 bases removed from V and 3 bases from J, the gap between germline ends came to 11 bases. This CDR3 contains 13 residues.

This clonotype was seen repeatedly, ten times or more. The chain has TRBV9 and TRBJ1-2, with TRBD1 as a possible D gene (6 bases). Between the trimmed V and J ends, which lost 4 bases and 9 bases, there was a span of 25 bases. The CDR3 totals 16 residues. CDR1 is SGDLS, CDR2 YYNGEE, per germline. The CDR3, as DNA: TGTGCCAGCAGCCAACTGACAGGCACGGGCCCAGGGAGCTACACCTTC. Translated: CASSQLTGTGPGSYTF.

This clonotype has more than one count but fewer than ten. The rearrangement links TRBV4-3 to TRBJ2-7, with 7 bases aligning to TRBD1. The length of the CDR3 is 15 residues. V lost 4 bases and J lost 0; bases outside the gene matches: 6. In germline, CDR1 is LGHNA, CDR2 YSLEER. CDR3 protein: CASSPGQDNSYEQYF. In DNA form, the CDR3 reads TGCGCCAGCAGCCCTGGACAGGACAACTCCTACGAGCAGTACTTC.

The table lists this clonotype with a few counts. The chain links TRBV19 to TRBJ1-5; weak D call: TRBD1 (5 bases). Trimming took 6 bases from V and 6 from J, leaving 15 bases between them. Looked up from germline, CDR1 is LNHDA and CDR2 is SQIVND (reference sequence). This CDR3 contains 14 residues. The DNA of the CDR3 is TGTGCCAGTAGCCCCCGGGGGGAGAGTCAGCCCCAGCATTTT. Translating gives CASSPRGESQPQHF.

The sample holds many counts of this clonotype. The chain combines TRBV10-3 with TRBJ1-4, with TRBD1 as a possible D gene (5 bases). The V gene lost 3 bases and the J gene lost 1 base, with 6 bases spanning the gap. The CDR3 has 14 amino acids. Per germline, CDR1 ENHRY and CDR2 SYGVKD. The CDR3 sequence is CAISEDRTNEKLFF. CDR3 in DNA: TGTGCCATCAGTGAAGACAGAACTAATGAAAAACTGTTTTTT.

CDR3 nucleotides: TGCGCCAGCAGCCACCTTACAGGGGGCAATCAGCCCCAGCATTTT. Translated: CASSHLTGGNQPQHF. The chain links TRBV4-1 to TRBJ1-5; 7 bases are a match to TRBD1. The CDR3 totals 15 residues. Germline lookup yields CDR1 MGHRA and CDR2 YSYEKL. The trim removed 3 bases at V and 2 bases at J, leaving 4 bases unmatched.

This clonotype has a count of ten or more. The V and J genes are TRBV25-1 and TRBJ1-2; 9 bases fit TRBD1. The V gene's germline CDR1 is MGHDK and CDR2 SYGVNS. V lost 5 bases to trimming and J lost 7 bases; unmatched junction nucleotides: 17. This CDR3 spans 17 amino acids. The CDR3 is CASSPSTGTGSRRGYTF. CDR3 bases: TGTGCCAGCAGTCCTTCGACCGGGACAGGGAGCAGGCGTGGCTACACCTTC.

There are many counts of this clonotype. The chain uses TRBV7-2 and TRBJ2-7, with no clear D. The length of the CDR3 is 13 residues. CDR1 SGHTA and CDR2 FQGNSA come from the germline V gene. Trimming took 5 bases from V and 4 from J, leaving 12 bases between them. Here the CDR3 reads CASSLQQLYEQYF. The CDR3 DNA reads TGTGCCAGCAGCCTTCAACAGCTTTACGAGCAGTACTTC.

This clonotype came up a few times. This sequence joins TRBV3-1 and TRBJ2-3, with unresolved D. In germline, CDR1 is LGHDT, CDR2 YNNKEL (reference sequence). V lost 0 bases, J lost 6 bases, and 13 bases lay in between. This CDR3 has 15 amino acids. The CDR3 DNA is TGTGCCAGCAGCCAAGATTTGACCCCAGGTGATACGCAGTATTTT. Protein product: CASSQDLTPGDTQYF.